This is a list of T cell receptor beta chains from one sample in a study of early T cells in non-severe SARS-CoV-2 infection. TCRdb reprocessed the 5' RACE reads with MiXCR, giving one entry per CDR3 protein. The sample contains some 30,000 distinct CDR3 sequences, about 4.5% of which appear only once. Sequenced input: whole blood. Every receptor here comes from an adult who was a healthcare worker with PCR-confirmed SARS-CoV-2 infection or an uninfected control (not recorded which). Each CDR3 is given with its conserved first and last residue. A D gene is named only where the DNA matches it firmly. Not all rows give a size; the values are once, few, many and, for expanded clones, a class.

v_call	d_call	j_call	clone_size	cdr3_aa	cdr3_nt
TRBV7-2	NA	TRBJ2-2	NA	CASSLAFRAESTGELFF	TGTGCCAGCAGCTTAGCGTTTAGGGCTGAAAGCACCGGGGAGCTGTTTTTT
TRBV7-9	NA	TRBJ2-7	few	CASSQHGVGYEQYF	TGTGCCAGCAGCCAACATGGGGTAGGCTACGAGCAGTACTTC
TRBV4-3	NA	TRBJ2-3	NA	CASSQEGQRRTDTQYF	TGCGCCAGCAGCCAAGAGGGCCAGAGAAGGACAGATACGCAGTATTTT
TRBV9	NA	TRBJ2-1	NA	CASSVHPLREIKNEQFF	TGTGCCAGCAGCGTTCACCCTCTTCGGGAAATCAAAAATGAGCAGTTCTTC
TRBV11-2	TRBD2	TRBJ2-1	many	CASSYTPTGLDGGEQFF	TGTGCCAGCAGCTACACCCCGACGGGACTAGACGGGGGTGAGCAGTTCTTC
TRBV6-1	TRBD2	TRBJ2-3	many	CASSEDAGGLLDTQYF	TGTGCCAGCAGTGAAGATGCGGGGGGGCTTCTAGATACGCAGTATTTT
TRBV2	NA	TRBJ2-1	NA	CASIRETHSYNEQFF	TGTGCCAGCATTCGGGAGACCCACTCCTACAATGAGCAGTTCTTC
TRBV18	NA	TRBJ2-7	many	CASSPSTGTDYEQYF	TGTGCCAGCTCACCGTCGACAGGAACAGACTACGAGCAGTACTTC
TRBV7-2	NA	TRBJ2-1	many	CASSLQRVSYNEQFF	TGTGCCAGCAGCCTCCAGCGGGTATCCTACAATGAGCAGTTCTTC
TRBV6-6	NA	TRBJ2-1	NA	CATGGEFF	TGTGCCACCGGCGGGGAGTTCTTC
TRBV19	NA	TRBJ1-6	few	CASSKIRDNSPLHF	TGTGCCAGTAGCAAGATCAGGGATAATTCACCCCTCCACTTT
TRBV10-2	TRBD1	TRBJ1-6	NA	CASSGRDSYNSPLYF	TGTGCCAGCAGTGGCCGGGACAGCTATAATTCGCCCCTCTACTTT
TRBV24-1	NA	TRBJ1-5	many	CATSDEGQPQHF	TGTGCCACCAGTGATGAGGGTCAGCCCCAGCATTTT
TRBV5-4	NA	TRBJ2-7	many	CASSDPAGGRIEQYF	TGTGCCAGCAGCGACCCGGCTGGGGGAAGGATAGAGCAGTACTTC
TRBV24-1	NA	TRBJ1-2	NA	CATSRRDHYGYTF	TGTGCCACCAGTAGGCGGGACCACTATGGCTACACCTTC
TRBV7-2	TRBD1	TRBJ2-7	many	CASSLTGGGYEQYF	TGTGCCAGCAGCCTCACAGGGGGCGGGTACGAGCAGTACTTC
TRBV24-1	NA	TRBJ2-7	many	CATSGAGSYEQYF	TGTGCCACCAGTGGGGCAGGATCCTACGAGCAGTACTTC
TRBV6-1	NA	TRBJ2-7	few	CASRPVGIQNEQYF	TGTGCCAGCAGACCCGTCGGTATTCAGAACGAGCAGTACTTC
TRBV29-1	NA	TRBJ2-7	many	CSVESGAHEQYF	TGCAGCGTTGAATCCGGGGCCCACGAGCAGTACTTC
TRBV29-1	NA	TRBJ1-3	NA	CSAYSGNTIYF	TGCAGCGCCTACTCTGGAAACACCATATATTTT
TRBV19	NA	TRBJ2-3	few	CASSRLGLDTQYF	TGTGCCAGTAGCAGACTGGGTCTCGATACGCAGTATTTT
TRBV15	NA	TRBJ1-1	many	CATSRDSTEAFF	TGTGCCACCAGCAGGGATAGCACTGAAGCTTTCTTT
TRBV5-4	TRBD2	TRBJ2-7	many	CASSFGGIGDEQYF	TGTGCCAGCAGCTTCGGGGGGATAGGCGACGAGCAGTACTTC
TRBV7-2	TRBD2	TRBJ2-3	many	CASTPLAGYRPSTDTQYF	TGTGCCAGCACCCCCCTAGCGGGGTATCGTCCTAGCACAGATACGCAGTATTTT
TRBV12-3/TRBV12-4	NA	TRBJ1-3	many	CASSLGWRDNSGNTIYF	TGTGCCAGCAGTTTAGGCTGGCGGGACAACTCTGGAAACACCATATATTTT
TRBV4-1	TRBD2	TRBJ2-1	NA	CASNQLGLAGGDEQFF	TGCGCCAGCAATCAACTCGGACTAGCGGGAGGGGACGAGCAGTTCTTC
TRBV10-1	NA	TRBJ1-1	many	CASSQGSWDTEAFF	TGCGCCAGCAGTCAGGGTTCCTGGGACACTGAAGCTTTCTTT
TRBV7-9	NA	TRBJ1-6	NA	CASSREGGNSPLHF	TGTGCCAGCAGTCGGGAGGGAGGGAATTCACCCCTCCACTTT
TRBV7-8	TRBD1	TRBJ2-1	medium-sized	CASSLLQGASYNEQFF	TGTGCCAGCAGCTTATTACAGGGGGCGTCCTACAATGAGCAGTTCTTC
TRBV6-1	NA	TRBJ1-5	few	CASSEETASRNQPQHF	TGTGCCAGCAGTGAGGAAACAGCCTCCCGAAATCAGCCCCAGCATTTT
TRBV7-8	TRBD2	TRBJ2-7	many	CASSLARPLAGPYEQYF	TGTGCCAGCAGCTTAGCCAGACCGCTAGCGGGCCCCTACGAGCAGTACTTC
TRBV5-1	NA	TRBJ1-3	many	CASGGSGNTIYF	TGCGCCAGCGGGGGTTCTGGAAACACCATATATTTT
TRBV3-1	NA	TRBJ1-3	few	CASSQVGGLGNTIYF	TGTGCCAGCAGCCAGGTTGGGGGGCTTGGAAACACCATATATTTT
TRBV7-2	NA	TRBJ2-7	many	CASSRDNWGEQYF	TGTGCCAGCAGCCGAGACAATTGGGGGGAGCAGTACTTC
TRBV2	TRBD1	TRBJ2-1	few	CASTTLGDSYNEQFF	TGTGCCAGCACCACCCTGGGGGACAGCTACAATGAGCAGTTCTTC
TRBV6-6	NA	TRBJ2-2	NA	CASSRRRGRSGELFF	TGTGCCAGCAGTCGCCGGAGGGGGCGCTCCGGGGAGCTGTTTTTT
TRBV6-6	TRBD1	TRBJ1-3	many	CASSSQGAGNTIYF	TGTGCCAGCAGTTCACAGGGGGCTGGAAACACCATATATTTT
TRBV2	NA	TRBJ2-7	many	CASRLYEQYF	TGTGCCAGCAGGTTATACGAGCAGTACTTC
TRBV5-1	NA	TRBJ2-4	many	CASSLEGAKNIQYF	TGCGCCAGCAGCTTGGAAGGAGCCAAAAACATTCAGTACTTC
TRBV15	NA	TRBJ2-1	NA	CATSRGTDEQFF	TGTGCCACCAGCAGAGGAACAGATGAGCAGTTCTTC
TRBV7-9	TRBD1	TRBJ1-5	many	CASSQGQGGGDSNQPQHF	TGTGCCAGCAGCCAAGGACAGGGAGGAGGGGATTCAAATCAGCCCCAGCATTTT
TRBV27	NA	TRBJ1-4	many	CASSSRRGVFEKLFF	TGTGCCAGCAGTTCTCGACGGGGGGTTTTTGAAAAACTGTTTTTT
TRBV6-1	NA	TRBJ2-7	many	CASTIMENHYEQYF	TGTGCCAGCACCATCATGGAAAACCACTACGAGCAGTACTTC
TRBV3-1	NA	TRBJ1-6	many	CASSQNWVGNSPLHF	TGTGCCAGCAGCCAGAACTGGGTGGGAAATTCACCCCTCCACTTT
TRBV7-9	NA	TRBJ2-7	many	CASSLTYEQYF	TGTGCCAGCAGCTTAACCTACGAGCAGTACTTC
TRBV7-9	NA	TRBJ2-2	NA	CASSLGGDTGELFF	TGTGCCAGCAGCTTAGGGGGCGACACCGGGGAGCTGTTTTTT
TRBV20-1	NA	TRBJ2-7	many	CSATSPNYEQYF	TGCAGTGCTACCAGCCCTAATTACGAGCAGTACTTC
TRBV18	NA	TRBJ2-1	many	CASSRRDNEQFF	TGTGCCAGCTCACGCCGGGATAATGAGCAGTTCTTC
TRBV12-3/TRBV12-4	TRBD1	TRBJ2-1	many	CASSPGQGWDEQFF	TGTGCCAGCAGTCCAGGACAGGGTTGGGATGAGCAGTTCTTC
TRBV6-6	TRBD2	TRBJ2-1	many	CASRGLAQVESWNEQFF	TGTGCCAGCCGGGGACTAGCCCAAGTCGAAAGTTGGAATGAGCAGTTCTTC
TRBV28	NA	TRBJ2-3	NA	CASRNLPHIGGLADTQYF	TGTGCCAGCCGAAACCTTCCCCACATAGGGGGGCTCGCAGATACGCAGTATTTT
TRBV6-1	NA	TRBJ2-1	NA	CASSEGSSYNEQFF	TGTGCCAGCAGTGAAGGGAGCTCCTACAATGAGCAGTTCTTC
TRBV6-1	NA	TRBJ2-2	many	CASSIDGVDTGELFF	TGTGCCAGCAGTATTGACGGGGTGGACACCGGGGAGCTGTTTTTT
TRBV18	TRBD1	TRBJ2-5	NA	CASSPRTGMGVQETQYF	TGTGCCAGCTCACCAAGGACAGGGATGGGGGTCCAAGAGACCCAGTACTTC
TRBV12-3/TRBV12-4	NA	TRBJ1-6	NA	CASSLAGNSPLHF	TGTGCCAGCAGTTTGGCAGGGAATTCACCCCTCCACTTT